The T cell receptor beta chain described here comes from a study of T cells in Graves' hyperthyroidism and ophthalmopathy. Background on the study: Blood was drawn when the patient was first diagnosed and still untreated. Broader study findings: Ophthalmopathy stood apart from stable hyperthyroidism in a 13 V-J model. Clonotypes that were expanded in thyroid above 0.001 mostly appeared in blood too.

The CDR3 runs 12 residues. Per germline, CDR1 GTSNPN and CDR2 SVGIG (reference sequence). With 2 bases removed from V and 11 bases from J, the gap between germline ends came to 10 bases. Using RNA transcripts as the source, TCR beta CDR3 regions were amplified. When the TCR CDR3 underwent first-round RT-PCR, the HTBI primer set was used. TCRdb redid the calling of the multiplex PCR reads with MiXCR, one entry per CDR3 protein. The repertoire holds under 750,000 distinct CDR3 sequences, about 19% seen once, with around 17% in the top ten. The sample holds many counts of this clonotype. As yet, its antigen is unknown.

The sample comprised blood. The chain employs TRBV30 and TRBJ1-6; D not certain. This clonotype was obtained from a woman aged 45 to 65 with Graves' hyperthyroidism that later progressed to Graves' ophthalmopathy. CDR3 loop: CAWSSPAPPLHF. The CDR3 DNA reads as TGTGCCTGGAGTAGTCCCGCCCCACCCCTCCACTTT.